This TCR beta chain was observed in a study of cytomegalovirus exposure and HLA in healthy donors. General study findings and limits: Later analysis suggested links between common viral pathogens and several top significant clusters. Reported performance of the classifier showed diagnosis of cytomegalovirus status with high specificity and sensitivity. The CMV antigen specificity of a few CMV-associated chains was confirmed through in vitro analysis. Many donors carried some public TCRs, although rarity characterized most TCR sequences.

Primers: 60 Vbeta forward and 13 Jbeta reverse. Generated by immunoSEQ multiplex PCR, the TCRdb table keeps only in-frame clones and is missing some. The table lists approximately 150,000 clones, nearly 70% of them singletons. As for this clone: Its antigen is unknown.

The CDR3 totals 12 residues. Germline V gene sequence: CDR1 GTSNPN, CDR2 SVGIG (reference sequence). Between the trimmed V and J ends, which lost 0 bases and 10 bases, there was a span of 13 bases. The chain links TRBV30 to TRBJ2-7; D perhaps matches TRBD1 (6 bases). Sequencing was carried out using PBMCs. The TCR was taken from a man younger than 40 in good health and CMV-seropositive. The chain's CDR3 is CAWSVHSRGQYF. The CDR3 DNA follows: TGTGCCTGGAGTGTACACAGCAGGGGCCAGTACTTC.